Listed below are T cell receptor beta chains from one sample, sequenced in a study of T-cell memory formation after mild COVID-19. TCRdb independently ran MiXCR on the 5' RACE reads; one entry per CDR3 protein. The sample holds approximately 230,000 distinct CDR3 sequences, around 17% seen once. Sequencing was done on a sample of PBMCs or a T cell subset sorted from them (not recorded which). The receptors originated from a man in his late teens or twenties who had mild COVID-19 (a few samples of this study predate the infection). Cell type and time point are not known. CDR3s include the opening cysteine and the closing phenylalanine or tryptophan. D genes are given only for firm matches. Clone sizes are given selectively: once, few, many, or a class where the clone is expanded.

J gene: TRBJ2-7
V gene: TRBV19
clone size: NA
D gene: NA
CDR3 DNA: TGTGCCAGTAGGCGGAGGGGAAGCTACGAGCAGTACTTC
CDR3 protein: CASRRRGSYEQYF

J gene: TRBJ1-2
V gene: TRBV7-2
clone size: many
D gene: NA
CDR3 DNA: TGTGCCAGCAGCTTAGAAGGGCCAGGGGCCTCTAACTATGGCTACACCTTC
CDR3 protein: CASSLEGPGASNYGYTF

J gene: TRBJ2-3
V gene: TRBV4-2
clone size: NA
D gene: TRBD2
CDR3 DNA: TGTGCCAGCAGCCAACGTTCGAGCGGGGCCACAGATACGCAGTATTTT
CDR3 protein: CASSQRSSGATDTQYF

J gene: TRBJ2-5
V gene: TRBV6-5
clone size: NA
D gene: TRBD2
CDR3 DNA: TGTGCCAGCAGGCAACAGGCGACTAGCGGGGGGGGATTCTACTTC
CDR3 protein: CASRQQATSGGGFYF

J gene: TRBJ1-6
V gene: TRBV7-3
clone size: NA
D gene: NA
CDR3 DNA: TGTGCCAGCAGCCCGAGGGGTAATTCACCCCTCCACTTT
CDR3 protein: CASSPRGNSPLHF

J gene: TRBJ2-6
V gene: TRBV6-5
clone size: few
D gene: NA
CDR3 DNA: TGTGCCAGCAGTGACTCGGCGGGACTCTCTGGGGCCAACGTCCTGACTTTC
CDR3 protein: CASSDSAGLSGANVLTF

J gene: TRBJ2-5
V gene: TRBV7-2
clone size: many
D gene: TRBD1
CDR3 DNA: TGTGCCAGCAGCTCCGACAGGGGACGGGAGACCCAGTACTTC
CDR3 protein: CASSSDRGRETQYF

J gene: TRBJ2-2
V gene: TRBV24-1
clone size: few
D gene: NA
CDR3 DNA: TGTGCCACCAGTGATTGGAGGGAACACGGGGAGCTGTTTTTT
CDR3 protein: CATSDWREHGELFF

J gene: TRBJ1-5
V gene: TRBV15
clone size: many
D gene: NA
CDR3 DNA: TGTGCCACCAGCAGAGATCAGTTAGGGAGCCCCAATCAGCCCCAGCATTTT
CDR3 protein: CATSRDQLGSPNQPQHF

J gene: TRBJ1-2
V gene: TRBV6-2/TRBV6-3
clone size: few
D gene: TRBD1
CDR3 DNA: TGTGCCAGCAGGCCAGGGGGCGACTATGGCTACACCTTC
CDR3 protein: CASRPGGDYGYTF

J gene: TRBJ1-1
V gene: TRBV9
clone size: NA
D gene: NA
CDR3 DNA: TGTGCCAGCAGCGTAGATCTGACAGGTGAAGCTTTCTTT
CDR3 protein: CASSVDLTGEAFF

J gene: TRBJ1-1
V gene: TRBV5-1
clone size: NA
D gene: TRBD1
CDR3 DNA: TGCGCCAGCAGCACACAGGGGAGGACTGAAGCTTTCTTT
CDR3 protein: CASSTQGRTEAFF

J gene: TRBJ2-5
V gene: TRBV5-1
clone size: few
D gene: TRBD1
CDR3 DNA: TGCGCCAGCAGCCCTGGACAGGCGGAGACCCAGTACTTC
CDR3 protein: CASSPGQAETQYF

J gene: TRBJ1-3
V gene: TRBV5-1
clone size: few
D gene: NA
CDR3 DNA: TGCGCCAGCAGCTTGGACAGGAACTCTGGAAACACCATATATTTT
CDR3 protein: CASSLDRNSGNTIYF

J gene: TRBJ2-2
V gene: TRBV12-3/TRBV12-4
clone size: NA
D gene: TRBD2
CDR3 DNA: TGTGCCAGCAGTTCTCTAGCGGGGGGGATCTTTAGCGGGGAGCTGTTTTTT
CDR3 protein: CASSSLAGGIFSGELFF

J gene: TRBJ2-1
V gene: TRBV7-3
clone size: few
D gene: TRBD2
CDR3 DNA: TGTGCCAGCAGCCCCAAGACTAGCGGGGAATACAATGAGCAGTTCTTC
CDR3 protein: CASSPKTSGEYNEQFF

J gene: TRBJ1-3
V gene: TRBV4-3
clone size: many
D gene: NA
CDR3 DNA: TGCGCCAGCAGCCAAGAAGTCCAGGGTCGAAACACCATATATTTT
CDR3 protein: CASSQEVQGRNTIYF

J gene: TRBJ1-1
V gene: TRBV5-4
clone size: few
D gene: NA
CDR3 DNA: TGTGCCAGCAGCAAACCGGGCCAAGAGGAGAACACTGAAGCTTTCTTT
CDR3 protein: CASSKPGQEENTEAFF

J gene: TRBJ2-1
V gene: TRBV18
clone size: NA
D gene: TRBD2
CDR3 DNA: TGTGCCAGCTCACCACCCGCTAGCGGAGGGGAGCAGTTCTTC
CDR3 protein: CASSPPASGGEQFF

J gene: TRBJ2-7
V gene: TRBV11-2
clone size: few
D gene: TRBD2
CDR3 DNA: TGTGCCAGCAGCTTGATCGGGACTAGCGGGGGCCACACACCCTACGAGCAGTACTTC
CDR3 protein: CASSLIGTSGGHTPYEQYF

J gene: TRBJ2-1
V gene: TRBV7-3
clone size: few
D gene: NA
CDR3 DNA: TGTGCCAGCAGGTCGGGACTTTACAATGAGCAGTTCTTC
CDR3 protein: CASRSGLYNEQFF

J gene: TRBJ2-7
V gene: TRBV3-1
clone size: NA
D gene: NA
CDR3 DNA: TGTGCCAGCAGCCAGATCTCAGGGTTACACGAGCAGTACTTC
CDR3 protein: CASSQISGLHEQYF

J gene: TRBJ2-3
V gene: TRBV12-3/TRBV12-4
clone size: once
D gene: NA
CDR3 DNA: TGTGCCAGCAGTCCCTACCAACCCAGCCGCACAGATACGCAGTATTTT
CDR3 protein: CASSPYQPSRTDTQYF

J gene: TRBJ2-3
V gene: TRBV5-1
clone size: NA
D gene: NA
CDR3 DNA: TGCGCCAGCAGCTTGGATAACGGAATCACAGATACGCAGTATTTT
CDR3 protein: CASSLDNGITDTQYF

J gene: TRBJ2-3
V gene: TRBV11-3
clone size: NA
D gene: NA
CDR3 DNA: TGTGCCAGCAGCCCAACCATGGGCTCAGATACGCAGTATTTT
CDR3 protein: CASSPTMGSDTQYF

J gene: TRBJ1-4
V gene: TRBV29-1
clone size: NA
D gene: NA
CDR3 DNA: TGCAGCGTGAGTGATTCAACTAATGAAAAACTGTTTTTT
CDR3 protein: CSVSDSTNEKLFF

J gene: TRBJ1-5
V gene: TRBV2
clone size: NA
D gene: NA
CDR3 DNA: TGTGCCAGCAGTGACGAGAGCAATCAGCCCCAGCATTTT
CDR3 protein: CASSDESNQPQHF

J gene: TRBJ1-1
V gene: TRBV10-3
clone size: NA
D gene: NA
CDR3 DNA: TGTGCCATCAGTAGAGACACAAACACTGAAGCTTTCTTT
CDR3 protein: CAISRDTNTEAFF

J gene: TRBJ2-5
V gene: TRBV7-9
clone size: NA
D gene: TRBD1
CDR3 DNA: TGTGCCAGCAGCCAGGGACAGGGGGCTTATCTGACTCGGGAGACCCAGTACTTC
CDR3 protein: CASSQGQGAYLTRETQYF

J gene: TRBJ2-4
V gene: TRBV5-1
clone size: few
D gene: NA
CDR3 DNA: TGCGCCAGCAGCCTACGCAGCCAGGGTCAGAGAAACATTCAGTACTTC
CDR3 protein: CASSLRSQGQRNIQYF

J gene: TRBJ1-1
V gene: TRBV5-1
clone size: few
D gene: TRBD1
CDR3 DNA: TGCGCCAGCAGCTCCCGGACAGGGGACACTGAAGCTTTCTTT
CDR3 protein: CASSSRTGDTEAFF

J gene: TRBJ1-4
V gene: TRBV27
clone size: NA
D gene: TRBD1
CDR3 DNA: TGTGCCAGCAGTTCCCCAGGGGGGAATGAAAAACTGTTTTTT
CDR3 protein: CASSSPGGNEKLFF

J gene: TRBJ2-5
V gene: TRBV9
clone size: NA
D gene: TRBD1
CDR3 DNA: TGTGCCAGCAGCGTAGGGACAGGGATCCAAGAGACCCAGTACTTC
CDR3 protein: CASSVGTGIQETQYF

J gene: TRBJ2-2
V gene: TRBV6-5
clone size: NA
D gene: TRBD2
CDR3 DNA: TGTGCCAGCAGATCCAGCGGGGGGGCCGGGGAGCTGTTTTTT
CDR3 protein: CASRSSGGAGELFF

J gene: TRBJ1-1
V gene: TRBV7-6
clone size: many
D gene: NA
CDR3 DNA: TGTGCCAGCAGCTTAGCGTTGACGGGGGAAGCTTTCTTT
CDR3 protein: CASSLALTGEAFF

J gene: TRBJ1-1
V gene: TRBV5-1
clone size: few
D gene: NA
CDR3 DNA: TGCGCCAGCAGCTTGACATTGGTTAGCACTGAAGCTTTCTTT
CDR3 protein: CASSLTLVSTEAFF

J gene: TRBJ2-2
V gene: TRBV10-3
clone size: NA
D gene: NA
CDR3 DNA: TGTGCCATCAGTGAGTCCGTCGGGGGGAACACCGGGGAGCTGTTTTTT
CDR3 protein: CAISESVGGNTGELFF

J gene: TRBJ2-5
V gene: TRBV7-2
clone size: many
D gene: TRBD1
CDR3 DNA: TGTGCCAGCAGCCGCCAGGGGGCGGGAGAGACCCAGTACTTC
CDR3 protein: CASSRQGAGETQYF

J gene: TRBJ2-2
V gene: TRBV5-1
clone size: NA
D gene: NA
CDR3 DNA: TGCGCCAGCAGCTTGGATGCACGGGGCAACACCGGGGAGCTGTTTTTT
CDR3 protein: CASSLDARGNTGELFF

J gene: TRBJ2-2
V gene: TRBV6-6
clone size: NA
D gene: NA
CDR3 DNA: TGTGCCAGCAGTTACTCGGACAGCACCGGGGAGCTGTTTTTT
CDR3 protein: CASSYSDSTGELFF

J gene: TRBJ2-1
V gene: TRBV4-3
clone size: few
D gene: NA
CDR3 DNA: TGCGCCAGCAGCCCGACAGCTTACAATGAGCAGTTCTTC
CDR3 protein: CASSPTAYNEQFF

J gene: TRBJ1-2
V gene: TRBV11-2
clone size: NA
D gene: TRBD1
CDR3 DNA: TGTGCCAGCAGCTTAGCCCAGGGGGCGCCCAGCTTC
CDR3 protein: CASSLAQGAPSF

J gene: TRBJ2-7
V gene: TRBV29-1
clone size: few
D gene: NA
CDR3 DNA: TGCAGCGTTGCTGGTATGGGCTACGAGCAGTACTTC
CDR3 protein: CSVAGMGYEQYF

J gene: TRBJ2-2
V gene: TRBV24-1
clone size: few
D gene: NA
CDR3 DNA: TGTGCCACCAGTGTCCCGCGGGGAGCCGGGGAGCTGTTTTTT
CDR3 protein: CATSVPRGAGELFF

J gene: TRBJ2-3
V gene: TRBV7-2
clone size: NA
D gene: NA
CDR3 DNA: TGTGCCAGCAGGACAAAGCAGGGGGGTCGGGGCACAGATACGCAGTATTTT
CDR3 protein: CASRTKQGGRGTDTQYF

J gene: TRBJ1-5
V gene: TRBV6-2/TRBV6-3
clone size: many
D gene: NA
CDR3 DNA: TGTGCCAGCAGTGAGCCCCTCTCCTTCAATCAGCCCCAGCATTTT
CDR3 protein: CASSEPLSFNQPQHF

J gene: TRBJ1-3
V gene: TRBV6-6
clone size: few
D gene: NA
CDR3 DNA: TGTGCCAGCACCCCCCCCCAGGGAAACACCATATATTTT
CDR3 protein: CASTPPQGNTIYF

J gene: TRBJ2-1
V gene: TRBV5-1
clone size: few
D gene: TRBD1
CDR3 DNA: TGCGCCAGCAGCGGGGACAGCTTGAGCTCCTACAATGAGCAGTTCTTC
CDR3 protein: CASSGDSLSSYNEQFF

J gene: TRBJ1-1
V gene: TRBV5-1
clone size: NA
D gene: NA
CDR3 DNA: TGCGCCAGCAGCAGGGCGGAGGGCACTGAAGCTTTCTTT
CDR3 protein: CASSRAEGTEAFF

J gene: TRBJ2-5
V gene: TRBV7-9
clone size: NA
D gene: TRBD2
CDR3 DNA: TGTGCCAGCAGCTTATCTAGCGGGGAAGAGACCCAGTACTTC
CDR3 protein: CASSLSSGEETQYF

J gene: TRBJ2-1
V gene: TRBV12-3/TRBV12-4
clone size: many
D gene: TRBD2
CDR3 DNA: TGTGCCAGCACCCCGACTAGCGGGGGGTACTTGTCGTTCTTC
CDR3 protein: CASTPTSGGYLSFF

J gene: TRBJ2-3
V gene: TRBV11-2
clone size: NA
D gene: TRBD1
CDR3 DNA: TGTGCCAGCAGCTCGTGGACAGGGGGAGCAGATACGCAGTATTTT
CDR3 protein: CASSSWTGGADTQYF

J gene: TRBJ2-5
V gene: TRBV7-2
clone size: many
D gene: NA
CDR3 DNA: TGTGCCAGCAGCTTATCGCCCGGGGAGACCCAGTACTTC
CDR3 protein: CASSLSPGETQYF

J gene: TRBJ1-1
V gene: TRBV4-1
clone size: NA
D gene: NA
CDR3 DNA: TGCGCCAGCAGCCATCAGGGGACGGTGAACACTGAAGCTTTCTTT
CDR3 protein: CASSHQGTVNTEAFF